This TCR beta chain came from a study of T cell responses to AZD1222 COVID-19 vaccine. Second-dose groups at about 4 or about 12 weeks were pooled. Sequencing used immunoSEQ multiplex PCR; TCRdb keeps in-frame clones, though not all of them. The sample holds 140,000 to 150,000 clones, about 90% seen once. Points from the study as a whole: After two AZD1222 doses, spike-specific TCR breadth and depth rose versus day 0.

CDR1 SGHVS and CDR2 FQNEAQ come from the germline V gene. The germline V and J ends were trimmed by 2 bases and 0 bases, with 10 bases remaining between them. The CDR3 contains 16 residues. A word on this clone: Its specificity is unknown.

This TCR was recovered from an adult who received the AZD1222 COVID-19 vaccine. Sequencing used peripheral blood, obtained 28 days after the second AZD1222 dose. This sequence joins TRBV7-8 and TRBJ2-2, with D perhaps matching TRBD1 or TRBD2 (5 bases each). The CDR3 DNA reads TGTGCCAGCAGCTTACGGGGCCGCGCGAACACCGGGGAGCTGTTTTTT. Protein: CASSLRGRANTGELFF.